This TCR beta chain comes out of a study of T-cell memory formation after mild COVID-19. Whole-study results and caveats: CD4+ bias marked clones expanding day 15 to 37, unlike balanced contracting clones. The authors left the SARS-CoV-2 specificity of second-wave clones peaking on day 37 unconfirmed. Chiefly within CM and EM were the contracting CD4+ clones; CD8+ ones were within EMRA. The appearance of some responding clones in pre-infection memory suggested that cross-reactive memory joined.

TCRdb fed the 5' RACE reads into MiXCR, producing one record per CDR3 protein. The sample consists of 250,000 to 300,000 distinct CDR3 sequences, about 16% of them appearing once. This CDR3 region has 12 residues. CDR1 and CDR2 from the germline V gene are SNHLY and FYNNEI. The V and J ends lost 4 bases and 7 bases respectively, with 7 bases between them. Note on this clonotype: Its target is unknown.

The sequenced sample consisted of PBMCs or a T cell subset sorted from them (not recorded which). This clonotype was obtained from a man aged 18 to 29 who had mild COVID-19 (a few samples of this study predate the infection). Cell type and time point are not known. The J gene is TRBJ2-2, the V gene TRBV2; unclear D gene. The CDR3: CASSGNGGELFF. For the CDR3, the DNA is TGTGCCAGCAGTGGGAACGGCGGGGAGCTGTTTTTT.